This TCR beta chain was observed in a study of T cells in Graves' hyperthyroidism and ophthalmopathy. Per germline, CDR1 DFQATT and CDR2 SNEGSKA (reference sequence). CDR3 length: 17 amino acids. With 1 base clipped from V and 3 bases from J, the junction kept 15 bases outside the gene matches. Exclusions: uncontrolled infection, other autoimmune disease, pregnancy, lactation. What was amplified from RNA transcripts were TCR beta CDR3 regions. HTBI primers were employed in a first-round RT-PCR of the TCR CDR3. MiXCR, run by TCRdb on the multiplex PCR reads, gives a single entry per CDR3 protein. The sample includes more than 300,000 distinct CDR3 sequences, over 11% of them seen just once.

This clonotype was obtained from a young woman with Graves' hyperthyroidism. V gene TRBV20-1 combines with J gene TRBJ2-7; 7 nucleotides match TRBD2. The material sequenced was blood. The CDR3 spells CSARVGRVSAGNYEQYF. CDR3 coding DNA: TGCAGTGCTAGAGTGGGTCGGGTTTCAGCGGGAAACTACGAGCAGTACTTC.